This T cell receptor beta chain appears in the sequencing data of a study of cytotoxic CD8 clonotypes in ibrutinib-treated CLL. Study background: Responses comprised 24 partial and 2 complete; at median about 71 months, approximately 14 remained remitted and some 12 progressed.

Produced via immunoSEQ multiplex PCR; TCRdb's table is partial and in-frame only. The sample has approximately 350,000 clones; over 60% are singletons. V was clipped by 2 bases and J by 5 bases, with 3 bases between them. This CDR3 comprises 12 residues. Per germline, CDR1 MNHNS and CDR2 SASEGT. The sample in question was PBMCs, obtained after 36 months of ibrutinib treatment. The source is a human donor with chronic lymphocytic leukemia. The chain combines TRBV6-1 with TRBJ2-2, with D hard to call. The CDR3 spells CASSEWTGELFF. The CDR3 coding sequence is TGTGCCAGCAGTGAATGGACCGGGGAGCTGTTTTTT.